The entry below gives a single T cell receptor beta chain sequence along with its context. No antigen is known for it. The CDR3 extends 3 residues past the end of the read, so its final part is completed from the germline J gene. Profiling relied on immunoSEQ multiplex PCR, and the TCRdb table lists in-frame clones only, not all of them. The data include tens of thousands of clones; the top ten clones carry more than 6.5%. The data are from a study of T cells in women clearing cervical HPV infection. The overall study: Controls' single incident HPV16 infection cleared within 12 months without precancer.

CDR3 length: 15 residues. J was trimmed by 8 bases and V by 3 bases; bases with no gene match: 7. Per the germline V gene, CDR1 is LNHDA and CDR2 is SQIVND (reference sequence). Dot-blot hybridization genotyped cervical HPV amplified with MY09/MY11 PCR. General observations from the study: T-cell numbers per sample were unknown and may explain richness differences. TRBV6-7 relative abundance averaged 0.11% in cases and under 0.2% in controls.

The receptor was isolated from a woman aged 18 to 75 with a cervical HPV16 infection that either progressed to CIN3+ or cleared (not recorded which). Sequenced sample: blood buffy coat. This chain uses TRBV19 with TRBJ2-1; 10 bases line up with TRBD2. The CDR3 here is CASSIESGGVHEQFF. CDR3 DNA, as far as it was read: TGTGCCAGTAGTATTGAGAGCGGGGGGGTCCATGAG.